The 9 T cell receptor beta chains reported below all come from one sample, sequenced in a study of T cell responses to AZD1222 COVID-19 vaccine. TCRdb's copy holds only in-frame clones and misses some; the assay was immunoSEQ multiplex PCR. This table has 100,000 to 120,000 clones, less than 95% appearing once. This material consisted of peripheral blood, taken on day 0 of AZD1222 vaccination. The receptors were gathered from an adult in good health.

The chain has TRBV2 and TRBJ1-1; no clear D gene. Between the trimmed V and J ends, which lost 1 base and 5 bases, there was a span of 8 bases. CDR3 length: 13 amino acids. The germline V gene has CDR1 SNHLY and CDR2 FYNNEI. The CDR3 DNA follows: TGTGCCAGCAGTGAAGGTTCAGGTACTGAAGCTTTCTTT. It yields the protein CASSEGSGTEAFF.

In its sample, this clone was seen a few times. CDR3 loop: CASTALNRRTNQPQHF. The CDR3 coding sequence is TGCGCCAGCACCGCCCTGAACCGACGGACCAATCAGCCCCAGCATTTT. V usage is TRBV23-1 and J usage is TRBJ1-5; the D is unclear. TRBV23-1 is filed as an ORF, its function uncertain. V dropped 7 bases and J dropped 3 bases, with 19 bases sitting between them. The CDR3 has 16 residues.

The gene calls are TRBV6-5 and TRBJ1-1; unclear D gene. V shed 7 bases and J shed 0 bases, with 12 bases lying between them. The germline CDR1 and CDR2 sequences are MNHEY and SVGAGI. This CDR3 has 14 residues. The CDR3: CASTTAGMNTEAFF. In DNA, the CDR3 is TGTGCCAGCACAACGGCCGGGATGAACACTGAAGCTTTCTTT.

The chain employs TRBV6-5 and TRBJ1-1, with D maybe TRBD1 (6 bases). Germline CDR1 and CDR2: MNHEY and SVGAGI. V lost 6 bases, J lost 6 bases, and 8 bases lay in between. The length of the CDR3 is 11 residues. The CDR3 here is CASRWTAEAFF. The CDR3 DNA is TGTGCCAGCAGGTGGACAGCTGAAGCTTTCTTT.

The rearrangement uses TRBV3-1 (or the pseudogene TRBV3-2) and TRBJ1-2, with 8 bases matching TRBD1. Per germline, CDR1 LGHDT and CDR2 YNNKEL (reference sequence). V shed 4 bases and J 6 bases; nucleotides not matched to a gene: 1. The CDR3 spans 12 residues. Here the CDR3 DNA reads TGTGCCAGCAGCCCAGGGGGCGATGGCTACACCTTC. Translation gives CASSPGGDGYTF.

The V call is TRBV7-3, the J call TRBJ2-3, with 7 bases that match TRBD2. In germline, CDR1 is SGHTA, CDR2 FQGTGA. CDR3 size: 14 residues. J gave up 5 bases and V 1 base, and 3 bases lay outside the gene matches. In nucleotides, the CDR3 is TGTGCCAGCAGCTTAAGTCCGGGGGGAGATACGCAGTATTTT. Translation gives CASSLSPGGDTQYF.

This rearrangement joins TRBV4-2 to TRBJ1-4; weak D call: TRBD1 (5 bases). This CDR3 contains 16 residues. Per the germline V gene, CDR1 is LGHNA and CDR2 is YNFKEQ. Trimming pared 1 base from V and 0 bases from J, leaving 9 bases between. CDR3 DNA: TGTGCCAGCAGCCAAGCGGAAGGGGCAACTAATGAAAAACTGTTTTTT. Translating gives CASSQAEGATNEKLFF.

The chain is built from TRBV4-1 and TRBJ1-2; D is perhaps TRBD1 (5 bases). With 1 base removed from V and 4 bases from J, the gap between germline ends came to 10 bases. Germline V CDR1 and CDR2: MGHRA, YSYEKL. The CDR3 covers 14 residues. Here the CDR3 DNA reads TGCGCCAGCAGCCAAGTGGACACCCTCTATGGCTACACCTTC. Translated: CASSQVDTLYGYTF.

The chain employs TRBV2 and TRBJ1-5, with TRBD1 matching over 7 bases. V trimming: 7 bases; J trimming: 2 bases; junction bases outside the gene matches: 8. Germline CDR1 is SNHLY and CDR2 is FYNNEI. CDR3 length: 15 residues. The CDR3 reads CASNPTGDRNQPQHF. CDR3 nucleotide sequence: TGTGCCAGCAACCCAACAGGGGATCGCAATCAGCCCCAGCATTTT.